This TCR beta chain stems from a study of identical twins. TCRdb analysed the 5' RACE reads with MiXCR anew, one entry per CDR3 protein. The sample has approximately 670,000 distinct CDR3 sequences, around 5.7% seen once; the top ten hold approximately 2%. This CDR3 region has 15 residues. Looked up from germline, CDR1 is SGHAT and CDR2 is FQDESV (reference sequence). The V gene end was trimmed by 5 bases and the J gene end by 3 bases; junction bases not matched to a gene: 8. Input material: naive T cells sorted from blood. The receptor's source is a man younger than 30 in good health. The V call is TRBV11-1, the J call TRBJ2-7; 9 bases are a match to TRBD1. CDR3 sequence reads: CASSVYGGQGYEQYF. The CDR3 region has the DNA TGTGCCAGCAGCGTTTATGGGGGACAGGGCTACGAGCAGTACTTC.